This TCR beta chain was sequenced during a study of blood T cell repertoires in COVID-19. Study as a whole: Sample material is recorded as cDNA or gDNA derived from T cells, B-cell-depleted T cells, or PBMCs.

Per germline, CDR1 SNHLY and CDR2 FYNNEI. Trimming left V 5 bases short and J 6 bases short, with 11 bases between. The CDR3 covers 13 residues. The data were produced by immunoSEQ multiplex PCR, yet TCRdb's version contains in-frame clones alone and is incomplete. This sample has approximately 170,000 clones, with about 83% found just once. The rearrangement uses TRBV2 and TRBJ1-5; D not resolved. Sequencing was performed on PBMCs or T cells enriched from blood (not recorded which). The sequence derives from a woman aged 45-65 years in a cohort exposed to, infected with or recovered from COVID-19 (not recorded which). This CDR3 reads CASSFSFSQPQHF. CDR3 DNA: TGTGCCAGCAGTTTCTCCTTCAGTCAGCCCCAGCATTTT.